The entry below gives a single T cell receptor (beta chain) sequence along with its context. The clone's antigen remains unknown. Per-base qualities were not stored, and no clone one base away is much larger. The identical CDR3 is also encoded by other nucleotide sequences in the sample. TCRbeta CDR3 regions were amplified from genomic DNA by means of the immunoSEQ Assay, a bias-controlled multiplex PCR. The published analysis was carried out like this. Within the assay, amplification of reference gene primers was used to estimate how many nucleated cells each sample contained. Sequence reads were collapsed and filtered to measure the absolute abundance of every unique TCRbeta CDR3 rearrangement. Productive Simpson clonality was computed per sample as the square root of Simpson's diversity index over productive rearrangements. Entries here come from immuneACCESS through TCRdb and include only in-frame sequences with V and J called. Some clones fail to appear in such tables; in the studies checked, an unresolved V gene covers under half of the shortfall, and the cause of the remainder is unknown. The V and J calls and clone size come from that table; D and trimming were worked out from the DNA. The table for this sample lists 250,000 to 300,000 clones; approximately 90% of them were counted only once. The ten largest clones add up to 0.95% to 1.5% of the sample.

The data belong to a study of blood T cell repertoires in COVID-19 (TCRdb year 2020). With respect to the entire study: Samples from collaborators originated in the United States, Italy and Spain and spanned both the acute and convalescent phases of COVID-19. The material from the prospective study consisted of cDNA or gDNA derived from T cells, B-cell-depleted T cells, or PBMCs. The dataset comprised deeply sampled blood TCRbeta repertoires from subjects exposed to, actively infected with, or recovered from COVID-19. The repertoires were made available in a free public database intended to serve as a resource for research on the immune response to SARS-CoV-2. Samples came from the ongoing ImmuneRACE study (first 160 participants) plus 1,254 subjects from 6 global collaborators. A de-identified subject ID, COVID-19 status, age in years and sex were almost always included in the sample metadata. Where available, HLA class I and class II types were taken from metadata supplied by the sample provider and were not determined by assay-based typing.

The paper as a whole reports these results and caveats: Clinical and demographic metadata were provided uncurated, with the amount varying by source and participant.

Enrolling through a virtual design, the prospective study's participants ranged in age from roughly 18 to 89 years and lived across about two dozen United States geographic areas. In the prospective study, cohorts were assigned on the basis of participant-reported clinical history obtained from a screening survey and a study questionnaire. In the prospective study, mobile phlebotomists collected whole blood, serum and a nasopharyngeal or oropharyngeal swab from each participant. Prospective study participants could optionally give additional blood draws and questionnaires over a roughly two-month period. Blood samples from the prospective study were shipped frozen or at room temperature prior to DNA extraction. Relative to germline, V is 2 bases shorter and J is 5 bases shorter, with 9 bases between their ends. CDR1 and CDR2 are drawn from the germline V gene: LGHNA, YSLEER. Spanning cysteine to phenylalanine, the CDR3 consists of 13 amino acids. The CDR3 DNA has 39 bases and is translated from base 1.

The rearranged segments are TRBV4-3 and TRBJ1-1; a weak D assignment points to TRBD1 (6 bases agree). The clonotype comes from a human donor in a cohort exposed to, infected with or recovered from COVID-19 (not recorded which). The donor label of this sample is uncertain. Sequenced: PBMCs or T cells enriched from blood (not recorded which). The nucleotide sequence reads as follows: TGCGCCAGCAGCCAAATACAGGGAACTGAAGCTTTCTTT. This gives the protein CASSQIQGTEAFF.